The 30 T cell receptor beta chains below come from one sample, sequenced in a study of early stage breast cancer tumors. Here immunoSEQ multiplex PCR was the method, and the copy in TCRdb shows in-frame clones only, minus some. Among about 5,000 clones listed, about 63% were seen once. The sequenced material came from breast tumor tissue. The receptors derive from a person between 50 and 60 years old with breast cancer.

The chain links TRBV2 to TRBJ2-5; D not resolved. Germline V gives CDR1 SNHLY, CDR2 FYNNEI. Trimming removed 7 bases at V and 4 bases at J, with 19 bases between. The CDR3 runs 15 residues. The CDR3 DNA follows: TGTGCCAGCACTACTCAACCCCGATCTGGAGAGACCCAGTACTTC. Amino acids: CASTTQPRSGETQYF.

The chain carries TRBV20-1 and TRBJ1-2; D possibly corresponds to TRBD1 (5 bases). The CDR3 length is 11 residues. In germline, CDR1 is DFQATT, CDR2 SNEGSKA (reference sequence). Trimming removed 7 bases from V and 5 bases from J, with 11 bases in between. The CDR3 region is CSVRGPYGYTF. The CDR3 DNA sequence: TGCAGTGTTCGGGGACCTTATGGCTACACCTTC.

This chain uses TRBV6-1 with TRBJ2-7; D unresolved. Germline CDR1 reads MNHNS; CDR2 reads SASEGT. Trimming removed 8 bases from V and 2 bases from J, with 13 bases in between. The CDR3 contains 13 residues. CDR3 sequence: CASETVLTYEQYF. The CDR3 nucleotides read TGTGCCAGCGAAACGGTGCTAACCTACGAGCAGTACTTC.

This clone has just a few counts. The CDR3 protein is CASSTEGGRGYNEQFF. The CDR3 DNA reads as TGTGCCAGCAGCACAGAGGGGGGTCGAGGGTACAATGAGCAGTTCTTC. The chain employs TRBV11-2 and TRBJ2-1; D may correspond to TRBD1 or TRBD2 (6 bases each). The V and J ends lost 5 bases and 4 bases respectively, with 18 bases between them. Germline V gene sequence: CDR1 SGHAT, CDR2 FQNNGV. The CDR3 extends over 16 amino acids. Full variable domain (missing parts from reference TRBV11-2 and TRBJ2-1): EAGVAQSPRYKIIEKRQSVAFWCNPISGHATLYWYQQILGQGPKLLIQFQNNGVVDDSQLPKDRFSAERLKGVDSTLKIQPAKLEDSAVYLCASSTEGGRGYNEQFFGPGTRLTVL.

In DNA form, the CDR3 reads TGCGCCAGCAGCCAAGATCAGGGACAGGGGATGGAGACCCAGTACTTC. As protein: CASSQDQGQGMETQYF. This sequence joins TRBV4-1 and TRBJ2-5; the match to TRBD1 covers 10 bases. Unmatched junction bases numbered 6, after V lost 0 bases and J lost 5 bases. CDR1 and CDR2 (germline): MGHRA, YSYEKL. The CDR3 spans 16 residues.

The chain recombines TRBV6-5 with TRBJ2-3; 8 bases align to TRBD1. Unmatched junction bases numbered 3, after V lost 6 bases and J lost 1 base. The CDR3 spans 14 residues. CDR1 MNHEY and CDR2 SVGAGI come from the germline V gene. This CDR3 reads CASRDRVRTDTQYF. CDR3 nucleotides: TGTGCCAGCAGGGACAGGGTTCGCACAGATACGCAGTATTTT.

The V and J genes are TRBV4-2 and TRBJ2-7; tentatively, D is TRBD1 (5 bases). The germline V gene has CDR1 LGHNA and CDR2 YNFKEQ. Trimming cost V 4 bases and J 1 base, with 20 bases left between them. The CDR3 totals 17 residues. CDR3 nucleotides: TGTGCCAGCAGCCCCCAAAGGGGTGCAGGACCTTCCTACGAGCAGTACTTC. It encodes CASSPQRGAGPSYEQYF.

The V call is TRBV7-2, the J call TRBJ1-2; 7 bases map to TRBD1. The CDR3 covers 16 residues. From germline, CDR1 is SGHTA and CDR2 FQGNSA. J gave up 8 bases and V 5 bases, and 17 bases lay outside the gene matches. This CDR3 is CASSLSSQGFPQGYTF. The CDR3 DNA sequence: TGTGCCAGCAGCCTTTCGTCACAGGGGTTCCCACAAGGCTACACCTTC.

The chain links TRBV19 to TRBJ1-6, with a weak D call TRBD1 (5 bases). CDR1 is LNHDA and CDR2 is SQIVND in the germline V gene (reference sequence). The CDR3 spans 15 residues. The V and J ends lost 3 bases and 8 bases respectively, with 14 bases between them. The CDR3 reads CASSIYAGFDSPLHF. CDR3 nucleotide sequence: TGTGCCAGTAGTATCTATGCAGGGTTTGATTCACCCCTCCACTTT.

The rearrangement uses TRBV9 and TRBJ2-7, with D unresolved. This CDR3 is built from 16 residues. The germline V gene has CDR1 SGDLS and CDR2 YYNGEE. Trimming cost V 4 bases and J 3 bases, with 20 bases left between them. CDR3 nucleotide sequence: TGTGCCAGCAGCCCCGTTCGCTTGGGGTCTATCTACGAGCAGTACTTC. This translates into CASSPVRLGSIYEQYF.

This clone was seen a handful of times. This chain joins TRBV11-2 and TRBJ2-5; D is unclear. Germline V lookup: CDR1 SGHAT, CDR2 FQNNGV. The CDR3 runs to 15 residues. The V and J ends lost 4 bases and 1 base respectively, with 13 bases between them. The CDR3 DNA is TGTGCCAGCAGCTCCCTGGACGGTTTCCAAGAGACCCAGTACTTC. This translates into CASSSLDGFQETQYF. Based on the CDR3 plus reference TRBV11-2 and TRBJ2-5, the full variable domain is EAGVAQSPRYKIIEKRQSVAFWCNPISGHATLYWYQQILGQGPKLLIQFQNNGVVDDSQLPKDRFSAERLKGVDSTLKIQPAKLEDSAVYLCASSSLDGFQETQYFGPGTRLLVL.

This chain joins TRBV10-3 and TRBJ1-1, with D possibly TRBD1 on 5 matching bases. Germline CDR1 ENHRY, CDR2 SYGVKD. V shed 6 bases and J shed 2 bases, with 10 bases lying between them. The CDR3 extends over 13 amino acids. CDR3 DNA sequence: TGTGCCATCAGAAAGGACACAAACACTGAAGCTTTCTTT. Amino acid sequence: CAIRKDTNTEAFF.

V usage is TRBV6-1 and J usage is TRBJ2-1; 10 bases align to TRBD2. Looked up from germline, CDR1 is MNHNS and CDR2 is SASEGT. CDR3 length: 15 residues. The ends lost 4 bases at V and 6 bases at J; junction bases unmatched: 6. The CDR3 loop is CASSALAGVPNEQFF. The CDR3 DNA is TGTGCCAGCAGTGCCCTAGCGGGAGTACCCAATGAGCAGTTCTTC.

This clone showed up just once. The chain recombines TRBV13 with TRBJ1-4; no clear D. The germline V gene encodes CDR1 PRHDT and CDR2 FYEKMQ (reference sequence). This CDR3 region has 17 residues. The V and J ends lost 5 bases and 2 bases respectively, with 18 bases between them. This CDR3 is CASSHSEPGSTNEKLFF. CDR3 in DNA: TGTGCCAGCAGCCACTCAGAGCCGGGATCCACTAATGAAAAACTGTTTTTT.

The rearrangement uses TRBV14 and TRBJ2-1; 8 bases map to TRBD2. The germline V gene has CDR1 SGHDN and CDR2 FVKESK. The CDR3 covers 16 residues. The J segment lost 3 bases and the V segment lost 4 bases, leaving 8 bases of the junction unmatched. The CDR3 protein is CASSPQVAGFYNEQFF. DNA of the CDR3: TGTGCCAGCAGCCCCCAGGTAGCGGGGTTCTACAATGAGCAGTTCTTC.

This chain links TRBV28 with TRBJ1-1, with 7 bases identical to TRBD1. The CDR3 has 14 residues. The trim removed 8 bases at V and 5 bases at J, leaving 11 bases unmatched. Germline loops: CDR1 MDHEN, CDR2 SYDVKM. As DNA, the CDR3 is TGTGCCAGCGCGTTCCCCAGGGGGGGGACTGAAGCTTTCTTT. Translated: CASAFPRGGTEAFF.

The V and J genes are TRBV7-3 and TRBJ1-3; tentative D call: TRBD1 (5 bases). The germline CDR1 and CDR2 sequences are SGHTA and FQGTGA. Between the trimmed V and J ends, which lost 3 bases and 4 bases, there was a span of 7 bases. CDR3 size: 13 residues. CDR3 in DNA: TGTGCCAGCAGCTTGGGACTGGGAAACACCATATATTTT. Encoded protein: CASSLGLGNTIYF. Full variable domain (rest looked up from reference TRBV7-3 and TRBJ1-3): GAGVSQTPSNKVTEKGKYVELRCDPISGHTALYWYRQSLGQGPEFLIYFQGTGAADDSGLPNDRFFAVRPEGSVSTLKIQRTERGDSAVYLCASSLGLGNTIYFGEGSWLTVV.

Relative to its sample, this clone is medium-sized (0.01 to 0.1%). The chain links TRBV7-9 to TRBJ2-1; 9 bases are a match to TRBD2. The V and J ends lost 3 bases and 5 bases, in that order; junction bases with no gene match: 8. This CDR3 is built from 16 residues. From germline, CDR1 is SEHNR and CDR2 FQNEAQ (reference sequence). The CDR3 coding sequence is TGTGCCAGCAGCTTTAGCGGGAGCCATTTAAACAATGAGCAGTTCTTC. Translating gives CASSFSGSHLNNEQFF.

V is TRBV18 and J is TRBJ1-1; possibly TRBD1 for D (5 bases). Germline V lookup: CDR1 KGHSH, CDR2 LQKENI. Trimming stripped 0 bases from V and 0 bases from J, with 11 bases between. This CDR3 is built from 16 residues. CDR3 in amino acids: CASSPPTETMNTEAFF. DNA of the CDR3: TGTGCCAGCTCACCACCGACAGAAACTATGAACACTGAAGCTTTCTTT.

In this sample, this clone turned up a few times. The J gene is TRBJ1-5, the V gene TRBV5-1; 8 nucleotides match TRBD1. Trimming cost V 5 bases and J 2 bases; bases outside gene matches: 6. The CDR3 contains 15 residues. CDR1 and CDR2 from the germline V gene are SGHRS and YFSETQ. The CDR3 DNA is TGCGCCAGCAGGCAGGGGGCTGAGGGCAATCAGCCCCAGCATTTT. Translating it yields CASRQGAEGNQPQHF. Variable domain in full (rest from reference TRBV5-1 and TRBJ1-5): KAGVTQTPRYLIKTRGQQVTLSCSPISGHRSVSWYQQTPGQGLQFLFEYFSETQRNKGNFPGRFSGRQFSNSRSEMNVSTLELGDSALYLCASRQGAEGNQPQHFGDGTRLSIL.

This clone has only a few counts. The chain carries TRBV21-1 and TRBJ1-1; the table gives TRBD1 as D, unverified against the DNA. TRBV21-1 is assigned pseudogene status. The CDR3 runs 15 residues. In DNA form, the CDR3 reads TGTGCCAGCAGTAACAGGGGCTTAGGGATAACTGAAGCTTTCTTT. It codes for CASSNRGLGITEAFF.

V gene TRBV7-2 combines with J gene TRBJ1-1; no clear D gene. V was shortened by 5 bases and J by 4 bases, with 11 bases between the two germline ends. This CDR3 is built from 13 residues. Germline CDR1 is SGHTA and CDR2 is FQGNSA. The CDR3 protein is CASSPDGFTEAFF. As DNA, the CDR3 is TGTGCCAGCAGCCCCGACGGATTCACTGAAGCTTTCTTT. Using reference TRBV7-2 and TRBJ1-1 for the parts outside the CDR3, the full variable domain is GAGVSQSPSNKVTEKGKDVELRCDPISGHTALYWYRQSLGQGLEFLIYFQGNSAPDKSGLPSDRFSAERTGGSVSTLTIQRTQQEDSAVYLCASSPDGFTEAFFGQGTRLTVV.

The CDR3 sequence: CASSDRGTDTQYF. The CDR3 nucleotides are TGCGCCAGCAGTGACAGGGGCACAGATACGCAGTATTTT. This sequence joins TRBV10-2 and TRBJ2-3, with D possibly being TRBD1 (5 bases). With 3 bases removed from V and 1 base from J, the gap between germline ends came to 5 bases. The CDR3 consists of 13 residues. Germline assignment: CDR1 WSHSY and CDR2 SAAADI.

This sequence joins TRBV7-2 and TRBJ1-1; maybe TRBD1 (5 bases). Trimming shortened V by 4 bases and J by 8 bases, and 20 bases separated the two germline ends. The CDR3 sequence is 15 residues long. The germline CDR1 and CDR2 sequences are SGHTA and FQGNSA. The DNA for the CDR3 is TGTGCCAGCAGCTCACGCCCCGACAGCTATAAAGAAGCTTTCTTT. Protein: CASSSRPDSYKEAFF.

The count of this clone is one. The genes are TRBV6-5 and TRBJ1-2, with TRBD1 matching 9 bases. This CDR3 spans 15 amino acids. The V gene end was trimmed by 2 bases and the J gene end by 4 bases; junction bases not matched to a gene: 5. Germline CDR1 and CDR2: MNHEY and SVGAGI. The CDR3 here is CASSYGQGFRYGYTF. CDR3 bases: TGTGCCAGCAGTTACGGACAGGGGTTTCGCTATGGCTACACCTTC.

The chain is built from TRBV19 and TRBJ2-7; TRBD2 matches at 12 bases. Trimming cost V 5 bases and J 7 bases; bases outside gene matches: 9. Looked up from germline, CDR1 is LNHDA and CDR2 is SQIVND (reference sequence). The CDR3 length is 15 residues. CDR3 sequence reads: CASSVGLAGPWEQYF. CDR3 bases: TGTGCCAGTAGTGTCGGACTAGCGGGACCTTGGGAGCAGTACTTC.

The J gene is TRBJ1-1, the V gene TRBV7-9, with D maybe TRBD1 (6 bases). The V and J ends lost 5 bases and 8 bases respectively, with 12 bases between them. Germline V gene sequence: CDR1 SEHNR, CDR2 FQNEAQ (reference sequence). The CDR3 totals 12 residues. CDR3: CASSLRGLEAFF. The DNA of the CDR3 is TGTGCCAGCAGCCTCCGGGGGCTCGAAGCTTTCTTT.

This clone is a singleton in its sample. The rearrangement links TRBV7-6 to TRBJ2-2; 12 bases match TRBD1. The CDR3 covers 16 residues. Germline V CDR1 and CDR2: SGHVS, FNYEAQ. J gave up 6 bases and V 2 bases, and 4 bases lay outside the gene matches. The CDR3 DNA is TGTGCCAGCAGCTTACAGGGACAGGGGGCGGCCGGGGAGCTGTTTTTT. Translated, it gives CASSLQGQGAAGELFF. The full variable domain, in which reference TRBV7-6 and TRBJ2-2 provide the parts outside the CDR3, is GAGVSQSPRYKVTKRGQDVALRCDPISGHVSLYWYRQALGQGPEFLTYFNYEAQQDKSGLPNDRFSAERPEGSISTLTIQRTEQRDSAMYRCASSLQGQGAAGELFFGEGSRLTVL.

The chain couples TRBV19 to TRBJ1-1; D unresolved. This CDR3 region has 12 residues. Germline V lookup: CDR1 LNHDA, CDR2 SQIVND (reference sequence). Trimming removed 8 bases at V and 3 bases at J, with 10 bases between. This CDR3 reads CASGNVDTEAFF. The CDR3 DNA follows: TGTGCCAGTGGTAATGTGGACACTGAAGCTTTCTTT. The entire variable domain, with the rest obtained from reference TRBV19 and TRBJ1-1, is as follows: DGGITQSPKYLFRKEGQNVTLSCEQNLNHDAMYWYRQDPGQGLRLIYYSQIVNDFQKGDIAEGYSVSREKKESFPLTVTSAQKNPTAFYLCASGNVDTEAFFGQGTRLTVV.

This clone was detected a few times. The chain combines TRBV6-1 with TRBJ1-1; tentative D call: TRBD1 (5 bases). The CDR3 loop spans 13 amino acids. With 5 bases removed from V and 0 bases from J, the gap between germline ends came to 7 bases. The germline V gene encodes CDR1 MNHNS and CDR2 SASEGT. CDR3 sequence reads: CASSPGLNTEAFF. CDR3 in DNA: TGTGCCAGCAGTCCAGGGTTGAACACTGAAGCTTTCTTT.